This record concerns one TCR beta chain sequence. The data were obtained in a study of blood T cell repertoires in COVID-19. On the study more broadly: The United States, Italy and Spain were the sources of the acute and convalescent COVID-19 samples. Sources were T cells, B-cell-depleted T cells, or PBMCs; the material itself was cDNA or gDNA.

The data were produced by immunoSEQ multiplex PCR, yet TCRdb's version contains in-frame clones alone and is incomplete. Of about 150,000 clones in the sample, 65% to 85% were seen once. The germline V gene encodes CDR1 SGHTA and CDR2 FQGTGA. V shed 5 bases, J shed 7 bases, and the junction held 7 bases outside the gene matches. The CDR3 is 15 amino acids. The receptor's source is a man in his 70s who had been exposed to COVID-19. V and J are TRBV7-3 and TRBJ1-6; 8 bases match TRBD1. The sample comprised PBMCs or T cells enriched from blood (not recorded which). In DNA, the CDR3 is TGTGCCAGCAGCCGACAGGGGACTCGAAATTCACCCCTCCACTTT. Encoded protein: CASSRQGTRNSPLHF.